These T cell receptor beta chains were read from a single sample in a study of cytomegalovirus exposure and HLA in healthy donors. Produced via immunoSEQ multiplex PCR; TCRdb's table is partial and in-frame only. The table records 150,000 to 200,000 clones, 80% to 85% of them present only once. Input material: PBMCs. Every receptor here comes from a woman aged 25 to 39 in good health and CMV-seronegative. Each CDR3 is given with its conserved first and last residue.

>TRBV10-1|TRBJ2-3
CASSESRGGSDTQYF
>TRBV6-1|TRBJ2-1
CASSEILAGHSYNEQFF
>TRBV25-1|TRBJ1-2
CASSADRGGYTF
>TRBV6-5|TRBJ1-2
CASSYSPTPPLYGYTF
>TRBV6-6|TRBJ2-7
CASSQTGGGTYEQYF
>TRBV6-5|TRBJ1-4
CASSRTANEKLFF
>TRBV28|TRBJ2-3
CASSLAGGILDTQYF
>TRBV6-1|TRBJ2-6
CASSEDTGEIAGANVLTF
>TRBV29-1|TRBJ1-2
CSVRTGEGYTF
>TRBV11-2|TRBJ1-2
CATIGGTGTYIYGYTF
>TRBV29-1|TRBJ2-3
CSVGTGGPTDTQYF
>TRBV5-1|TRBJ1-1
CASSLASNRGNTEAFF